The 28 T cell receptor beta chains below were found in one sample sequenced in a study of blood T cells in healthy people across ages (dated by TCRdb to about 2015). Preparation of the library involved 5' RACE. Sequenced on an Illumina HiSeq 2500. A second about 7 to 12 cycle PCR used a sample-barcoded 5' primer and a J-beta primer mix. The public sequencing data were trimmed at Q25 with fastp and processed into clonotypes with MiXCR by TCRdb, which kept only in-frame beta chains. Each entry is one CDR3 protein sequence, shown with its most common DNA and genes. The sample yields roughly 900,000 distinct CDR3 sequences; around 46% were counted once. The top ten clones comprise 10% to 15% of the sample. The sequenced sample was blood. Receptors originate from a man aged 25 to 40 in good health.

The rearrangement joins TRBV9 to TRBJ2-3, with unresolved D. Germline CDR1 is SGDLS and CDR2 is YYNGEE. There are 13 residues in the CDR3. V dropped 4 bases and J dropped 6 bases, with 12 bases sitting between them. CDR3 nucleotide sequence: TGTGCCAGCAGCACTTACACCCGGGATACGCAGTATTTT. This translates into CASSTYTRDTQYF.

This clonotype was recorded only once. The rearrangement uses TRBV7-2 and TRBJ1-6; no definite D call. V was shortened by 2 bases and J by 6 bases, with 11 bases between the two germline ends. This CDR3 is 15 amino acids long. Germline CDR1 and CDR2: SGHTA and FQGNSA. DNA of the CDR3: TGTGCCAGCAGCTTAAATAGCAACCTTAATTCACCCCTCCACTTT. It encodes CASSLNSNLNSPLHF.

The chain recombines TRBV28 with TRBJ1-5; possibly TRBD1 for D (5 bases). This CDR3 contains 15 residues. Germline-derived CDR1 and CDR2 are MDHEN and SYDVKM. V lost 7 bases, J lost 4 bases, and 17 bases lay in between. The CDR3 nucleotides read TGTGCCAGCACCCTAAAAGGGGCGCGTAATCAGCCCCAGCATTTT. Translating it yields CASTLKGARNQPQHF.

The V and J genes are TRBV27 and TRBJ2-7; 8 bases fit TRBD2. Germline V CDR1 and CDR2: MNHEY, SMNVEV (reference sequence). The CDR3 covers 14 residues. V was clipped by 7 bases and J by 5 bases; unmatched bases: 10. The CDR3 DNA reads TGTGCCAGCACGGCGGGAGGCCTTATGAACGAGCAGTACTTC. This gives the protein CASTAGGLMNEQYF.

This clonotype was counted only a few times. CDR3 DNA sequence: TGCAGCGTTTCCGGGACAGGGGGATACGAGCAGTACTTC. This sequence encodes CSVSGTGGYEQYF. This sequence joins TRBV29-1 and TRBJ2-7; 11 bases map to TRBD1. The germline V gene encodes CDR1 SQVTM and CDR2 ANQGSEA. The CDR3 consists of 13 residues. V gave up 5 bases and J gave up 4 bases; unmatched junction bases: 4.

This chain connects TRBV9 to TRBJ2-3; TRBD2 matches 7 bases. V shed 3 bases, J shed 2 bases, and the junction held 6 bases outside the gene matches. Germline CDR1 reads SGDLS; CDR2 reads YYNGEE. There are 15 residues in the CDR3. The CDR3: CASSAIAGHTDTQYF. DNA of the CDR3: TGTGCCAGCAGCGCCATAGCGGGCCACACAGATACGCAGTATTTT.

The chain combines TRBV6-5 with TRBJ2-5; D is unclear. The V gene lost 0 bases and the J gene lost 2 bases, with 19 bases spanning the gap. The CDR3 covers 18 residues. In germline, CDR1 is MNHEY, CDR2 SVGAGI. CDR3 bases: TGTGCCAGCAGTTACTCGAACGTACCGACCTTCAGGCAAGAGACCCAGTACTTC. Translated: CASSYSNVPTFRQETQYF.

The V gene is TRBV2, the J gene TRBJ2-6, with D possibly TRBD1 on 5 matching bases. The germline CDR1 and CDR2 sequences are SNHLY and FYNNEI. This CDR3 comprises 16 residues. V lost 2 bases and J lost 2, with 10 bases in between. The CDR3: CASSERAGPGANVLTF. CDR3 DNA: TGTGCCAGCAGTGAAAGGGCAGGGCCTGGGGCCAACGTCCTGACTTTC.

The J gene is TRBJ1-3, the V gene TRBV27; 9 bases are a match to TRBD1. Germline-derived CDR1 and CDR2 are MNHEY and SMNVEV (reference sequence). The junction had 10 bases not matched to a gene; V was cut back by 6 bases and J by 7 bases. The CDR3 contains 15 residues. The DNA for the CDR3 is TGTGCCAGCAGATCGACAGGGGGTCGGGAGAACACCATATATTTT. Translated: CASRSTGGRENTIYF.

DNA for the CDR3: TGCAGTGCTAGAGATCTGGCGGCGGCGAGCAATCAGCCCCAGCATTTT. It yields the protein CSARDLAAASNQPQHF. This chain joins TRBV20-1 and TRBJ1-5; D unresolved. V dropped 0 bases and J dropped 1 base, with 13 bases sitting between them. Germline V gives CDR1 DFQATT, CDR2 SNEGSKA (reference sequence). The CDR3 runs to 16 residues.

The chain is built from TRBV6-1 and TRBJ2-1, with D possibly matching TRBD1 (6 bases). Germline V gene lookup returns CDR1 MNHNS and CDR2 SASEGT. V gave up 4 bases and J gave up 6 bases, with 10 bases separating them. CDR3 length equals 13 residues. CDR3 nucleotide sequence: TGTGCCAGCAGTGTCATACAGGGCAATGAGCAGTTCTTC. Amino acids: CASSVIQGNEQFF.

About this clonotype itself: The junction and the germline gene differ at one end; a read error may be behind it. The chain combines TRBV20-1 with TRBJ2-1; maybe TRBD1 (5 bases). The CDR3 is 14 residues long. CDR1 and CDR2 (germline): DFQATT, SNEGSKA (reference sequence). CDR3 residues: CSARGGIGADEQFF. The CDR3 DNA sequence: TGCAGTGCCAGAGGCGGTATTGGGGCGGATGAGCAGTTCTTC.

This clonotype came up a few times. V gene TRBV7-2 combines with J gene TRBJ1-6; D gene unclear. The CDR3 runs to 12 residues. The V and J ends lost 0 bases and 9 bases respectively, with 3 bases between them. Germline V gene lookup returns CDR1 SGHTA and CDR2 FQGNSA. Here the CDR3 DNA reads TGTGCCAGCAGCTTAGCAGTTTCACCCCTCCACTTT. Translation gives CASSLAVSPLHF.

The rearrangement joins TRBV5-1 to TRBJ2-1; TRBD1 might be the D (6 bases). This CDR3 has 16 residues. Trimming shortened V by 4 bases and J by 5 bases, and 19 bases separated the two germline ends. CDR1 and CDR2 (germline): SGHRS, YFSETQ. The CDR3 sequence is CASSPPSGTTHNEQFF. The CDR3 region has the DNA TGCGCCAGCAGCCCGCCCTCCGGGACAACCCACAATGAGCAGTTCTTC.

This clonotype was detected only a few times. V and J are TRBV9 and TRBJ1-1, with a possible D match to TRBD1 (5 bases). The V gene lost 4 bases and the J gene lost 4 bases, with 20 bases spanning the gap. Looked up from germline, CDR1 is SGDLS and CDR2 is YYNGEE. CDR3 length equals 16 residues. The CDR3 region is CASSPSSGPLSTEAFF. The CDR3 coding sequence is TGTGCCAGCAGCCCGAGCTCAGGGCCACTTAGCACTGAAGCTTTCTTT.

The rearrangement links TRBV20-1 to TRBJ1-5; 7 bases are a match to TRBD1. The V segment lost 2 bases and the J segment 2 bases; nucleotides outside the gene matches: 6. The CDR3 length is 15 residues. The germline CDR1 and CDR2 sequences are DFQATT and SNEGSKA (reference sequence). The CDR3 reads CSARLGTVGNQPQHF. CDR3 bases: TGCAGTGCTAGACTCGGGACAGTGGGCAATCAGCCCCAGCATTTT.

Only a few counts were recorded for this clonotype. The CDR3 nucleotides read TGTGCCAGCAGCCGGGTTGAGGACCAAGAGACCCAGTACTTC. It codes for CASSRVEDQETQYF. The genes are TRBV4-2 and TRBJ2-5, with D unresolved. V shed 4 bases and J shed 0 bases, with 9 bases lying between them. Germline V gene sequence: CDR1 LGHNA, CDR2 YNFKEQ. The CDR3 extends over 14 amino acids.

This clonotype appeared a few times. The gene calls are TRBV20-1 and TRBJ2-7; unclear D gene. The CDR3 is made up of 14 amino acids. CDR1 and CDR2 from the germline V gene are DFQATT and SNEGSKA (reference sequence). The germline V and J ends were trimmed by 2 bases and 2 bases, with 13 bases remaining between them. CDR3 loop: CSARRADKTYEQYF. The CDR3 nucleotides read TGCAGTGCTAGAAGGGCAGACAAAACCTACGAGCAGTACTTC.

This chain connects TRBV20-1 to TRBJ2-6; D unclear. From germline, CDR1 is DFQATT and CDR2 SNEGSKA (reference sequence). This CDR3 contains 14 residues. V shed 5 bases and J shed 0 bases, with 8 bases lying between them. The CDR3 bases are TGCAGTGCTGTCCCACTCTCTGGGGCCAACGTCCTGACTTTC. It encodes CSAVPLSGANVLTF.

This clonotype was detected a few times. V usage is TRBV20-1 and J usage is TRBJ2-7, with D unclear. CDR1 and CDR2 from the germline V gene are DFQATT and SNEGSKA (reference sequence). This CDR3 is built from 14 residues. V shed 2 bases and J shed 7 bases, with 18 bases lying between them. The CDR3 region has the DNA TGCAGTGCTAGACTCACCGGTAGATACAATGAGCAGTACTTC. This sequence encodes CSARLTGRYNEQYF.

The chain has TRBV7-2 and TRBJ2-1, with 8 bases lining up with TRBD2. CDR1 is SGHTA and CDR2 is FQGNSA in the germline V gene. This CDR3 comprises 18 residues. With 2 bases clipped from V and 3 bases from J, the junction kept 12 bases outside the gene matches. The CDR3 region is CASSLMSSGRTYYNEQFF. The CDR3 region has the DNA TGTGCCAGCAGCTTAATGTCTAGCGGGCGTACATACTACAATGAGCAGTTCTTC.

In nucleotides, the CDR3 is TGTGCCAGCAGCCAGAAACTAGCGGGGTTAGTAGAGCAGTACTTC. Translated: CASSQKLAGLVEQYF. V gene TRBV4-2 combines with J gene TRBJ2-5; 10 nucleotides agree with TRBD2. The germline gives CDR1 LGHNA, CDR2 YNFKEQ. CDR3 length: 15 amino acids. Trimming cost V 3 bases and J 11 bases; bases outside gene matches: 12.

J is TRBJ1-1 and V is TRBV28; TRBD1 might be the D (5 bases). The V gene lost 5 bases and the J gene lost 4 bases, with 14 bases spanning the gap. Per germline, CDR1 MDHEN and CDR2 SYDVKM. The CDR3 is made up of 14 amino acids. CDR3 coding DNA: TGTGCCAGCAGTATATCAGGGACCCCCACTGAAGCTTTCTTT. Protein product: CASSISGTPTEAFF. Full variable domain (rest looked up from reference TRBV28 and TRBJ1-1): DVKVTQSSRYLVKRTGEKVFLECVQDMDHENMFWYRQDPGLGLRLIYFSYDVKMKEKGDIPEGYSVSREKKERFSLILESASTNQTSMYLCASSISGTPTEAFFGQGTRLTVV.

V is TRBV9 and J is TRBJ1-5; D gene unclear. CDR1 and CDR2 (germline): SGDLS, YYNGEE. This CDR3 has 13 amino acids. V gave up 0 bases and J gave up 6 bases, with 7 bases separating them. The CDR3 nucleotides read TGTGCCAGCAGCGTAGACCCCCGTCAGCCCCAGCATTTT. The encoded protein is CASSVDPRQPQHF.

The V gene is TRBV12-3 or TRBV12-4, the J gene TRBJ1-4; the match to TRBD1 covers 7 bases. There are 16 residues in the CDR3. Losses at the gene ends were 8 bases for V and 7 bases for J; bases not matched to a gene: 16. The CDR3 region has the DNA TGTGCCAGCGCAATCCGGGGACAGTCGACCAGTGAAAAACTGTTTTTT. Encoded protein: CASAIRGQSTSEKLFF.

The chain recombines TRBV3-1 with TRBJ2-4; 11 bases align to TRBD2. J was trimmed by 3 bases and V by 1 base; bases with no gene match: 11. The CDR3 has 19 residues. CDR1 and CDR2 from the germline V gene are LGHDT and YNNKEL (reference sequence). DNA of the CDR3: TGTGCCAGCAGCCAAGGGGGGACTAGCGGAAGATGGGGCAAAAACATTCAGTACTTC. Protein: CASSQGGTSGRWGKNIQYF.

The chain employs TRBV11-3 and TRBJ2-2, with D unclear. The germline V gene encodes CDR1 SGHNT and CDR2 YENEEA. V was cut by 5 bases and J by 6 bases, with 7 bases left in between. There are 12 residues in the CDR3. The CDR3 coding sequence is TGTGCCAGCAGCACGACTTCCGGGGAGCTGTTTTTT. Protein sequence: CASSTTSGELFF.

This clonotype has just one count. The V call is TRBV24-1, the J call TRBJ1-2; 9 bases line up with TRBD1. V lost 4 bases, J lost 4 bases, and 6 bases stayed unmatched. Germline lookup yields CDR1 KGHDR and CDR2 SFDVKD. The CDR3 sequence is 15 residues long. The CDR3 nucleotides are TGTGCCACCAGTGACCTCGGGACAGGGATCTATGGCTACACCTTC. Translation gives CATSDLGTGIYGYTF.